What follows is one TCR beta chain and its context. What it binds is unknown. The CDR3 runs 14 residues. From germline, CDR1 is SGHNT and CDR2 YENEEA. With 2 bases removed from V and 7 bases from J, the gap between germline ends came to 9 bases. Method: immunoSEQ multiplex PCR; TCRdb's copy keeps in-frame clones and lacks some. The data contain under 70,000 clones, approximately 78% of them singletons. The source of the sample is a study of memory CD4+ T cells and cytomegalovirus serostatus. Findings and caveats of the study: The CMV-associated TCR signature appears largely within the CD4+ memory repertoire. CD4+ memory repertoires contained 67 of 164 reported CMV TCRbeta sequences.

The sort gate was single viable CD3+CD4+CD8-CD45RO+ cells for memory CD4+ T cells. The TCR originated in an adult in good health and CMV-seronegative. Sequenced sample: memory CD4+ T cells from blood. This chain links TRBV11-3 with TRBJ2-6; weak D call: TRBD1 (5 bases). Written as DNA, the CDR3 is TGTGCCAGCAGCTTACTTGGGGCCGCCAACGTCCTGACTTTC. Its protein is CASSLLGAANVLTF. Supplemented by reference TRBV11-3 and TRBJ2-6, the full variable domain reads EAGVVQSPRYKIIEKKQPVAFWCNPISGHNTLYWYLQNLGQGPELLIRYENEEAVDDSQLPKDRFSAERLKGVDSTLKIQPAELGDSAVYLCASSLLGAANVLTFGAGSRLTVL.